This T cell receptor (beta chain) was recovered during a study of technical replicates of blood from a few donors. The method was immunoSEQ multiplex PCR; TCRdb's version includes in-frame clones alone and lacks a portion of them. The sample has tens of thousands of clones; about 90% are singletons. V lost 5 bases, J lost 5 bases, and 16 bases stayed unmatched. CDR3 length: 18 amino acids. CDR1 SEHNR and CDR2 FQNEAQ come from the germline V gene (reference sequence). The chain carries TRBV7-9 and TRBJ1-5; 9 bases fit TRBD1. The TCR originated in a human donor in good health. Sequencing input: T cells isolated from PBMCs. The CDR3 region has the DNA TGTGCCAGCAGCCTCGTGTATTCGACGACAGGGGGGGATCAGCCCCAGCATTTT. As protein: CASSLVYSTTGGDQPQHF.